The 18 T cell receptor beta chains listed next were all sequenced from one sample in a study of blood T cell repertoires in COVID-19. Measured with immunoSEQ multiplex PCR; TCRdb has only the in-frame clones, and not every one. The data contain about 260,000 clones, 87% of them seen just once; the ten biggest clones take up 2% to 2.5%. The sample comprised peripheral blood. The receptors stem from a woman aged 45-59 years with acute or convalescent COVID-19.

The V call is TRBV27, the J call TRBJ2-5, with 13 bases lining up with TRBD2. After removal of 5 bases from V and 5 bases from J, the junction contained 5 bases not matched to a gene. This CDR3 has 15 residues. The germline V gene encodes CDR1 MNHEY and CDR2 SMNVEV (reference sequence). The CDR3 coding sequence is TGTGCCAGCAGTCCACTAGCGGGAGGGCCGGAGACCCAGTACTTC. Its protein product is CASSPLAGGPETQYF.

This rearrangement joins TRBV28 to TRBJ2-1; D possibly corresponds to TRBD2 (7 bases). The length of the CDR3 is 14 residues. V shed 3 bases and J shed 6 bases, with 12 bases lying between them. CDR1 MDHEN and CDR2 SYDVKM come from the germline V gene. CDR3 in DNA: TGTGCCAGCAGTTTTGGGGGGGCTGCCAATGAGCAGTTCTTC. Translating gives CASSFGGAANEQFF.

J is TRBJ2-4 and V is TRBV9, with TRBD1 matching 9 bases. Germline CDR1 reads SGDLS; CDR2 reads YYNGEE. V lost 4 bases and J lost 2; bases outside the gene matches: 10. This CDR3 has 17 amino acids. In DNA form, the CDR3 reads TGTGCCAGCAGCTTGGACGCCGGGACAGGGCCCAAAAACATTCAGTACTTC. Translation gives CASSLDAGTGPKNIQYF. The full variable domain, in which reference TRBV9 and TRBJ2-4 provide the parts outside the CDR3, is DSGVTQTPKHLITATGQRVTLRCSPRSGDLSVYWYQQSLDQGLQFLIQYYNGEERAKGNILERFSAQQFPDLHSELNLSSLELGDSALYFCASSLDAGTGPKNIQYFGAGTRLSVL.

The CDR3 reads CATSGIAGEKLFF. In DNA, the CDR3 is TGTGCCACCTCCGGGATCGCGGGAGAAAAACTGTTTTTT. This rearrangement joins TRBV2 to TRBJ1-4; D is unresolved. Germline-derived CDR1 and CDR2 are SNHLY and FYNNEI. Trimming shortened V by 10 bases and J by 8 bases, and 17 bases separated the two germline ends. The CDR3 extends over 13 amino acids.

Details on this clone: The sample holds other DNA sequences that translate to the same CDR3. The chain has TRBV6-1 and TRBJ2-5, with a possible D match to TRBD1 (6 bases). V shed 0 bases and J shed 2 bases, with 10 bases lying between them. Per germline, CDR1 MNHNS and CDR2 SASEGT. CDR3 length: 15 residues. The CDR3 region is CASSEAGRGQETQYF. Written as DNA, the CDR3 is TGTGCCAGCAGTGAAGCTGGCAGGGGACAAGAGACCCAGTACTTC.

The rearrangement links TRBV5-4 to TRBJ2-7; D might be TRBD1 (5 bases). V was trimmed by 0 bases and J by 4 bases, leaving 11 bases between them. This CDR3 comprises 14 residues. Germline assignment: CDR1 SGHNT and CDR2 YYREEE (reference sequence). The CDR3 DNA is TGTGCCAGCAGCTTGGGCCAGGGTGGTTACGAGCAGTACTTC. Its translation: CASSLGQGGYEQYF.

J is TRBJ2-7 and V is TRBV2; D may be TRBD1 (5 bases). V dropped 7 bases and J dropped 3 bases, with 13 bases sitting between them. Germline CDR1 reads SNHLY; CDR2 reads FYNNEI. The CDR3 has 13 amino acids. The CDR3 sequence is CASMWYRGYEQYF. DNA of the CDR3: TGTGCCAGCATGTGGTATAGGGGCTACGAGCAGTACTTC. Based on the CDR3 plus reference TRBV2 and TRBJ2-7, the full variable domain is EPEVTQTPSHQVTQMGQEVILRCVPISNHLYFYWYRQILGQKVEFLVSFYNNEISEKSEIFDDQFSVERPDGSNFTLKIRSTKLEDSAMYFCASMWYRGYEQYFGPGTRLTVT.

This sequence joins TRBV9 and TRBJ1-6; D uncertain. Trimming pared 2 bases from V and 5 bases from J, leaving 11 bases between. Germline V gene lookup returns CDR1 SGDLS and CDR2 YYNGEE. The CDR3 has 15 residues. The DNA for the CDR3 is TGTGCCAGCAGCGTTCGGGGATCCAATAATTCACCCCTCCACTTT. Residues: CASSVRGSNNSPLHF.

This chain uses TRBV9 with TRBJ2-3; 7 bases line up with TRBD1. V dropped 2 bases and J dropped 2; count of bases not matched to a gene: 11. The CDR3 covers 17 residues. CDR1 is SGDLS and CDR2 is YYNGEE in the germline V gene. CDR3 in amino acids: CASSVWISTGITDTQYF. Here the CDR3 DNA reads TGTGCCAGCAGCGTCTGGATCTCGACAGGGATCACAGATACGCAGTATTTT.

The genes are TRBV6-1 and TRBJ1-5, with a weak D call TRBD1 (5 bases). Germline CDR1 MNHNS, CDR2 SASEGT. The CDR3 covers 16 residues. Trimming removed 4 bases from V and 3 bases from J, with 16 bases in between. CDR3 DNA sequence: TGTGCCAGCAGTGGCAGGCAGGGCTCCCCCAATCAGCCCCAGCATTTT. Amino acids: CASSGRQGSPNQPQHF.

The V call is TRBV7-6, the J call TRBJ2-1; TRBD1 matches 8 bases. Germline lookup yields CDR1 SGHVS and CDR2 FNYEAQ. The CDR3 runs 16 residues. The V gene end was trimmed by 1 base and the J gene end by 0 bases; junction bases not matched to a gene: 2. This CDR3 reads CASSLVGTGSYNEQFF. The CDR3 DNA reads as TGTGCCAGCAGCTTAGTTGGGACAGGCTCCTACAATGAGCAGTTCTTC.

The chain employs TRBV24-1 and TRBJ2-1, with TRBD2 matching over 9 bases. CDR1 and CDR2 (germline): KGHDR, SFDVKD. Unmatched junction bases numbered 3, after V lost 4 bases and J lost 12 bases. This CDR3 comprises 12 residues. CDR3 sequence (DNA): TGTGCCACCAGTGAACTAGCGGGCGTGCAGTTCTTC. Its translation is CATSELAGVQFF.

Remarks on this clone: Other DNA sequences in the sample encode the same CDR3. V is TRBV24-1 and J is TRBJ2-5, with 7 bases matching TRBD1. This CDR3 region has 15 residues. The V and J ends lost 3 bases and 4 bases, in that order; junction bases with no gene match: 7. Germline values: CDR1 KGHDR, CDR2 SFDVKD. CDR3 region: CATSDPTGDGETQYF. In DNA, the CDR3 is TGTGCCACCAGTGATCCAACAGGGGATGGAGAGACCCAGTACTTC.

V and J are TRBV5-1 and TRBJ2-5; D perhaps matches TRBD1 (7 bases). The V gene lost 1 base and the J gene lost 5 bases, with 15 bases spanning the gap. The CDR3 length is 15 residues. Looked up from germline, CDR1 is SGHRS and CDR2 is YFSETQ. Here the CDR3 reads CASSLNKGAGETQYF. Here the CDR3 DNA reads TGCGCCAGCAGCTTGAATAAGGGGGCGGGGGAGACCCAGTACTTC.

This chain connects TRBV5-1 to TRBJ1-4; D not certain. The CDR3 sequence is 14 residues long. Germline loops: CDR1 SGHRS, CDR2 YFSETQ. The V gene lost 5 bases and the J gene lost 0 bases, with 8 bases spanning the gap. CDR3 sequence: CASSSQPTNEKLFF. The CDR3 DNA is TGCGCCAGCAGTTCACAGCCAACTAATGAAAAACTGTTTTTT. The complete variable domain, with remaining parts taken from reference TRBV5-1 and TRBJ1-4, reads KAGVTQTPRYLIKTRGQQVTLSCSPISGHRSVSWYQQTPGQGLQFLFEYFSETQRNKGNFPGRFSGRQFSNSRSEMNVSTLELGDSALYLCASSSQPTNEKLFFGSGTQLSVL.

The CDR3 DNA is TGTGCCACCAGCAGAGTCGGGATAGGTTACAATGAGCAGTTCTTC. It yields the protein CATSRVGIGYNEQFF. The rearrangement links TRBV15 to TRBJ2-1; a weak D match, TRBD2 (5 bases). Trimming stripped 1 base from V and 4 bases from J, with 11 bases between. The CDR3 is 15 amino acids. CDR1 is LNHNV and CDR2 is YYDKDF in the germline V gene (reference sequence).

The CDR3 DNA reads TGTGCCAGTAGTATAACGCCACCCGGCTATGGCTACACCTTC. Its translation is CASSITPPGYGYTF. The J gene is TRBJ1-2, the V gene TRBV19; D is undetermined. V dropped 2 bases and J dropped 4 bases, with 11 bases sitting between them. The V gene's germline CDR1 is LNHDA and CDR2 SQIVND (reference sequence). The CDR3 has 14 residues.

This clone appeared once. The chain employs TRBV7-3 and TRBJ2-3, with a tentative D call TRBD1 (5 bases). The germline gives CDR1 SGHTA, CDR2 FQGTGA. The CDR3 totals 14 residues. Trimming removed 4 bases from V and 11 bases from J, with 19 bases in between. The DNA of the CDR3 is TGTGCCAGCAGCTCCCTCCTGAGCTCCAGGGAGCAGTATTTT. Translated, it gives CASSSLLSSREQYF.